The rows below give T cell receptor beta chains drawn from one sample of a study of blood T cell repertoires in COVID-19. This table comes from immunoSEQ multiplex PCR, and its TCRdb copy is limited to in-frame clones, with some not included. The data hold 100,000 to 150,000 clones, with over 75% observed a single time. Source material: peripheral blood. These receptors all come from an elderly man with active or convalescent COVID-19. Both conserved end residues are part of each CDR3. The D gene is left open where the match is weak. Size is stated for part of the rows, as once, few or many counts, or as a class when the clone is expanded.

>14|TRBD2|-|TRBJ2-7|TRBV9
TGTGCCAGCAGCGTAGCGGCGGGAGCTGGTGAGCAGTACTTC
CASSVAAGAGEQYF
>18|TRBD1|-|TRBJ2-3|TRBV7-2
TGTGCCAGCAGGACAGGGGGCAATGTAGCGGGGTTCACAGATACGCAGTATTTT
CASRTGGNVAGFTDTQYF
>14|-|few|TRBJ2-3|TRBV7-8
TGTGCCAGCACCCAAAACAGGGGCACAGATACGCAGTATTTT
CASTQNRGTDTQYF
>18|TRBD2|-|TRBJ2-3|TRBV9
TGTGCCAGCAGCGTAGCCCCCTCGGGGACTAGCGGAACAGATACGCAGTATTTT
CASSVAPSGTSGTDTQYF
>13|-|-|TRBJ2-1|TRBV6-5
TGTGCCAGCAGGGGGAGCGCCTACAATGAGCAGTTCTTC
CASRGSAYNEQFF
>15|-|-|TRBJ2-1|TRBV11-2
TGTGCCAGCAGCTCTCGGCAGGATCCTTACAATGAGCAGTTCTTC
CASSSRQDPYNEQFF
>15|-|-|TRBJ1-1|TRBV3-1/TRBV3-2
TGTGCCAGCAGCCAAGGCGGAGGGACCTACACTGAAGCTTTCTTT
CASSQGGGTYTEAFF
>17|-|-|TRBJ1-3|TRBV2
TGTGCCAGCAGTGCCCAATCCGGCGGTACCCTTCGAGTGACCATATATTTT
CASSAQSGGTLRVTIYF
>12|-|-|TRBJ2-7|TRBV30
TGTGCCTGGAGTGGGGGGGCCTACGAGCAGTACTTC
CAWSGGAYEQYF
>16|TRBD2|-|TRBJ2-1|TRBV9
TGTGCCAGCAGCGTAGCGGCTAGCGGGAGTAGGAATGAGCAGTTCTTC
CASSVAASGSRNEQFF
>11|-|-|TRBJ2-5|TRBV20-1
TGCAGTGCTACCCCTCAAGAGACCCAGTACTTC
CSATPQETQYF
>15|-|-|TRBJ1-2|TRBV30
TGTGCCTGGAGTGTAGGTGACACCCCACTCTATGGCTACACCTTC
CAWSVGDTPLYGYTF
>13|-|-|TRBJ1-1|TRBV25-1
TGTGCCAGCAGCCGGACAGCGAACACTGAAGCTTTCTTT
CASSRTANTEAFF
>14|-|-|TRBJ1-1|TRBV5-1
TGCGCCAGCAGAAGCTCAGCGACGAACACTGAAGCTTTCTTT
CASRSSATNTEAFF